These 24 T cell receptor beta chains were sequenced from one sample in a study of OX40 agonist ivuxolimab in advanced cancers. Assay used: immunoSEQ multiplex PCR; TCRdb lists only in-frame clones, some missing. The sample has tens of thousands of clones; over 80% are singletons. The material sequenced was CD4+ or CD8+ T cells sorted from blood, taken in a trial of the OX40 agonist ivuxolimab. The source is an adult with an advanced solid tumor such as melanoma, head and neck, liver or kidney cancer.

The rearrangement joins TRBV5-1 to TRBJ1-1; D call uncertain. The germline V gene has CDR1 SGHRS and CDR2 YFSETQ. Trimming took 2 bases from V and 2 from J, leaving 7 bases between them. This CDR3 spans 13 amino acids. The CDR3 sequence is CASSFRANTEAFF. In DNA form, the CDR3 reads TGCGCCAGCAGCTTCCGGGCCAACACTGAAGCTTTCTTT.

This chain links TRBV7-9 with TRBJ2-6; D is uncertain. The V end lost 1 base, the J end lost 1 base, and 8 bases lay between the germline ends. The CDR3 loop spans 16 amino acids. The germline V gene encodes CDR1 SEHNR and CDR2 FQNEAQ (reference sequence). CDR3 residues: CASSLEAISGANVLTF. The CDR3 nucleotides read TGTGCCAGCAGCTTAGAGGCGATATCTGGGGCCAACGTCCTGACTTTC.

This chain joins TRBV28 and TRBJ1-1; D remains unclear. The CDR3 loop spans 13 amino acids. Germline-derived CDR1 and CDR2 are MDHEN and SYDVKM. V was clipped by 5 bases and J by 3 bases, with 10 bases between them. The CDR3 sequence: CASSIGPYTEAFF. CDR3 nucleotides: TGTGCCAGCAGTATCGGACCGTACACTGAAGCTTTCTTT.

The CDR3 DNA sequence: TGTGCCAGCAGTCCGGGGGGCTATGGCTACACCTTC. It specifies CASSPGGYGYTF. The V gene is TRBV27, the J gene TRBJ1-2, with a possible D match to TRBD1 (5 bases). V lost 5 bases, J lost 4 bases, and 8 bases lay in between. The CDR3 contains 12 residues. In germline, CDR1 is MNHEY, CDR2 SMNVEV (reference sequence).

V is TRBV9 and J is TRBJ2-1, with D perhaps matching TRBD2 (6 bases). The V gene lost 0 bases and the J gene lost 8 bases, with 12 bases spanning the gap. The CDR3 loop spans 14 amino acids. Per germline, CDR1 SGDLS and CDR2 YYNGEE. CDR3 in DNA: TGTGCCAGCAGCGTAGACCTAGCGCGGGATGAGCAGTTCTTC. This gives the protein CASSVDLARDEQFF.

This rearrangement joins TRBV21-1 to TRBJ2-7; the table gives TRBD1 as D, unverified against the DNA. TRBV21-1 counts as a pseudogene. The CDR3 totals 16 residues. CDR3 sequence (DNA): TGTGCCAGCAGCAAACCCCCGACAGGGGTAAGCCACGAGCAGTACTTC. This sequence encodes CASSKPPTGVSHEQYF.

This clone was seen more than once but under ten times. This chain uses TRBV11-2 with TRBJ2-3; D possibly corresponds to TRBD2 (6 bases). The V and J ends lost 2 bases and 4 bases respectively, with 13 bases between them. Germline lookup yields CDR1 SGHAT and CDR2 FQNNGV. This CDR3 region has 15 residues. CDR3 sequence reads: CASSLNPSEADTQYF. The CDR3 nucleotides are TGTGCCAGCAGCTTAAATCCTAGCGAGGCAGATACGCAGTATTTT.

The chain carries TRBV21-1 and TRBJ2-7; the table gives TRBD1 as D, unverified against the DNA. TRBV21-1 is designated a pseudogene. The CDR3 runs to 14 residues. DNA of the CDR3: TGTGCCAGCAGCAACGGGGAGACAGGTTACGAGCAGTACTTC. Amino acid sequence: CASSNGETGYEQYF.

J is TRBJ2-1 and V is TRBV11-1, with 8 bases identical to TRBD2. Per germline, CDR1 SGHAT and CDR2 FQDESV (reference sequence). The ends lost 4 bases at V and 12 bases at J; junction bases unmatched: 11. The CDR3 consists of 14 residues. As DNA, the CDR3 is TGTGCCAGCAGCTCCCCAGGACTAGCAATGGTGCAGTTCTTC. Protein: CASSSPGLAMVQFF.

The chain is built from TRBV7-3 and TRBJ1-1, with 7 bases fitting TRBD1. The CDR3 runs 13 residues. Unmatched junction bases numbered 2, after V lost 6 bases and J lost 1 base. Germline CDR1 reads SGHTA; CDR2 reads FQGTGA. The CDR3 nucleotides read TGTGCCAGCAGTCGACAGGGGAACACTGAAGCTTTCTTT. Translated: CASSRQGNTEAFF.

The V and J genes are TRBV28 and TRBJ1-6; 10 bases align to TRBD1. This CDR3 is 14 amino acids long. In germline, CDR1 is MDHEN, CDR2 SYDVKM. With V trimmed by 7 bases and J by 11 bases, 8 bases remained unmatched. This CDR3 is CASKPRDRGPPLHF. The CDR3, as DNA: TGTGCCAGCAAACCCCGGGACAGGGGTCCACCCCTCCACTTT.

J is TRBJ2-5 and V is TRBV1; TRBD2, the table's D call, lacks a check against the DNA. TRBV1 is designated a pseudogene. The CDR3 contains 17 residues. In DNA, the CDR3 is TGCACCAGCAGCCACCTAGGACTAGCGGGGGACGAAGAGACCCAGTACTTC. Protein product: CTSSHLGLAGDEETQYF.

The chain combines TRBV18 with TRBJ1-2; 8 bases are a match to TRBD1. V lost 3 bases and J lost 6; bases outside the gene matches: 9. This CDR3 region has 15 residues. CDR1 is KGHSH and CDR2 is LQKENI in the germline V gene. CDR3 sequence reads: CASSPSGQVGDGYTF. CDR3 coding DNA: TGTGCCAGCTCACCTTCGGGACAGGTGGGCGATGGCTACACCTTC.

This clone occurred a few times. The chain carries TRBV12-5 and TRBJ2-7, with TRBD2 identical over 9 bases. This CDR3 has 13 amino acids. The trim removed 7 bases at V and 3 bases at J, leaving 4 bases unmatched. Germline V gene lookup returns CDR1 LGHNT and CDR2 FRNRAP. CDR3 sequence: CASAIAGDYEQYF. The CDR3 DNA is TGTGCTAGTGCCATAGCGGGGGACTACGAGCAGTACTTC.

This chain joins TRBV6-5 and TRBJ1-2; the D gene is possibly TRBD1 (5 bases). The CDR3 spans 14 residues. Trimming shortened V by 2 bases and J by 2 bases, and 9 bases separated the two germline ends. Per the germline V gene, CDR1 is MNHEY and CDR2 is SVGAGI. The CDR3, as DNA: TGTGCCAGCAGTTACGAGAGGGGAAACTATGGCTACACCTTC. It translates to CASSYERGNYGYTF.

As DNA, the CDR3 is TGTGCCAGCAGAGCTTGGGGTCCTCAGCCCCAGCATTTT. Translated, it gives CASRAWGPQPQHF. The chain joins TRBV28 to TRBJ1-5; D uncertain. CDR3 size: 13 residues. Germline CDR1 and CDR2: MDHEN and SYDVKM. V lost 6 bases and J lost 6, with 12 bases in between.

The CDR3 protein is CASSPKGRTLHF. The DNA of the CDR3 is TGTGCCAGCAGCCCAAAGGGGCGAACCCTCCACTTT. The rearrangement joins TRBV7-4 to TRBJ1-6; D might be TRBD1 (5 bases). Germline V gene data show CDR1 as SGHVT and CDR2 as SQSDAQ. The CDR3 spans 12 residues. V lost 5 bases, J lost 14 bases, and 13 bases lay in between.

The chain is built from TRBV30 and TRBJ1-2; the match to TRBD1 covers 9 bases. This CDR3 comprises 17 residues. Germline CDR1 reads GTSNPN; CDR2 reads SVGIG (reference sequence). Trimming removed 2 bases from V and 5 bases from J; junction bases left unmatched: 15. The chain's CDR3 is CAWSRQGWDRARYGYTF. CDR3 bases: TGTGCCTGGAGTAGGCAGGGATGGGACAGGGCAAGGTATGGCTACACCTTC.

The chain has TRBV7-9 and TRBJ2-1; the match to TRBD1 covers 7 bases. The CDR3 totals 13 residues. J gave up 8 bases and V 5 bases, and 6 bases lay outside the gene matches. Looked up from germline, CDR1 is SEHNR and CDR2 is FQNEAQ (reference sequence). CDR3 sequence: CASSPSDRDEQFF. The CDR3 nucleotides are TGTGCCAGCAGCCCCTCAGACAGGGATGAGCAGTTCTTC.

A word on this clone: The junction and the germline gene differ at one end; a read error may be behind it. The chain combines TRBV7-2 with TRBJ2-3; 9 nucleotides line up with TRBD2. CDR3 size: 14 residues. The germline V gene encodes CDR1 SGHTA and CDR2 FQGNSA. The DNA for the CDR3 is TGTGCCAGCAGCATAGCGGGAGGCACAGATACGCAGTATTTT. It yields the protein CASSIAGGTDTQYF.

The rearrangement links TRBV7-3 to TRBJ2-7, with TRBD1 identical over 7 bases. Germline V gives CDR1 SGHTA, CDR2 FQGTGA. J was trimmed by 4 bases and V by 8 bases; bases with no gene match: 2. This CDR3 comprises 11 residues. The CDR3 bases are TGTGCCAGCTCCAGGGGGTACGAGCAGTACTTC. Protein sequence: CASSRGYEQYF.

The rearrangement links TRBV7-9 to TRBJ1-2; no reliable D call. V dropped 1 base and J dropped 7 bases, with 22 bases sitting between them. The germline V gene has CDR1 SEHNR and CDR2 FQNEAQ (reference sequence). The CDR3 contains 17 residues. The CDR3 nucleotides read TGTGCCAGCAGCTTAGACGTTGCGGGGTTGGGAGGTCGTGGCTACACCTTC. Its translation is CASSLDVAGLGGRGYTF.

This sequence joins TRBV30 and TRBJ2-2; D may match TRBD1 or TRBD2 (5 bases each). The germline gives CDR1 GTSNPN, CDR2 SVGIG (reference sequence). The germline V and J ends were trimmed by 2 bases and 4 bases, with 17 bases remaining between them. The CDR3 is 16 residues long. The DNA of the CDR3 is TGTGCCTGGAGTCCTCCCTTGCCCGGGGCCACCGGGGAGCTGTTTTTT. Protein sequence: CAWSPPLPGATGELFF.

This rearrangement joins TRBV4-1 to TRBJ2-7; D unresolved. Germline CDR1 is MGHRA and CDR2 is YSYEKL. V lost 0 bases to trimming and J lost 6 bases, with 6 bases between them. The CDR3 runs 12 residues. CDR3 region: CASSQELGEQYF. The CDR3 DNA is TGCGCCAGCAGCCAAGAGTTAGGCGAGCAGTACTTC.